The text below deals with one T cell receptor (beta chain). Its antigen is not identified. MiXCR was run by TCRdb on the 5' RACE reads, yielding one entry per CDR3 protein. The table shows some 600,000 distinct CDR3 sequences, with approximately 13% occurring only once. This sample is part of a study of T cells after yellow fever vaccination. The study's findings and limits: It was a small share of clonotypes that appeared in both CD4 and CD8 compartments.

The TCR comes from a man between 25 and 39 years old who received the YFV17D yellow fever vaccine. Sequenced material: PBMCs, taken on the day of the yellow fever booster vaccination.

The CDR3 sequence is CASSYQRLPGLAGRHEQYF. CDR3 nucleotide sequence: TGTGCCAGCAGTTACCAGCGCCTCCCGGGACTAGCGGGAAGACACGAGCAGTACTTC. The chain is built from TRBV6-2 or TRBV6-3 and TRBJ2-7, with 13 bases identical to TRBD2. This CDR3 is built from 19 residues. The germline V gene encodes CDR1 MNHEY and CDR2 SVGEGT. After removal of 2 bases from V and 5 bases from J, the junction contained 15 bases not matched to a gene.